This section outlines one T cell receptor beta chain sequence together with its context. These data originate in a study of T cell changes during pregnancy in multiple sclerosis. Produced via immunoSEQ multiplex PCR; TCRdb's table is partial and in-frame only. Among about 60,000 clones listed, about 96% were seen once. In germline, CDR1 is SQVTM, CDR2 ANQGSEA. The CDR3 spans 13 residues. V lost 5 bases and J 4 bases, leaving 14 bases between the germline ends. The specimen was CD8+ T cells from peripheral blood mononuclear cells, collected after pregnancy. The chain has TRBV29-1 and TRBJ1-1, with D perhaps matching TRBD1 (5 bases). The receptor was derived from a female donor with multiple sclerosis, enrolled in a pregnancy study. The DNA for the CDR3 is TGCAGCGTTCATGCAGACCAGGGCACTGAAGCTTTCTTT. Translating gives CSVHADQGTEAFF.